This T cell receptor beta chain was identified during a study of naive and memory T cell subsets. An oligonucleotide containing a UMI was ligated to the 3' end of TCR cDNA. Whole blood, 2 to 2.5 ml, came from adult healthy volunteers. CDR3 length: 16 amino acids. Germline V gene data show CDR1 as KGHSH and CDR2 as LQKENI. J was trimmed by 7 bases and V by 3 bases; bases with no gene match: 10. Ligated cDNA underwent four rounds of PCR with nested alpha and beta constant region primers and SP2. TCRdb ran MiXCR on the 5' RACE reads and lists one entry per CDR3 protein. There are roughly 60,000 distinct CDR3 sequences in the sample; 5.5% to 8.5% occur only once, and roughly 9.7% lies in the top ten.

This receptor was taken from a male donor in good health. This chain links TRBV18 with TRBJ1-4; TRBD1 aligns across 8 bases. The CDR3 sequence: CASSPNVGQGGEKLFF. CDR3 nucleotides: TGTGCCAGCTCACCCAATGTCGGACAGGGCGGTGAAAAACTGTTTTTT.